The T cell receptor (beta chain) under discussion was sequenced for a study of T-cell reconstitution after alpha-beta-depleted transplantation in children (dated by TCRdb to the mid-2010s). For the study in its entirety: T-cell immune reconstitution after TCRalphabeta/CD19-depleted allogeneic hematopoietic cell transplantation in children was quantitatively tracked in the study by means of TCR repertoire profiling.

This clonotype has more than one count but fewer than ten. Its antigen remains unidentified. No per-base quality is available; no much larger clone lies one base away. Library prep was done by PCR. Sequenced using an Illumina HiSeq 2500. To normalize quantification of the TCRbeta repertoire, the TCR libraries were built with molecular barcoding that relied on unique molecular identifiers. TCRdb reanalyzed the raw reads on its own, using fastp at Q25 for trimming and MiXCR for clone calling, and kept in-frame beta chains. Every distinct CDR3 protein forms one entry, paired with its most common genes and DNA. This sample holds some 140,000 distinct CDR3 sequences; 8% to 10% were observed only once. Less than 25% of the sample is taken by the ten largest. The intended sense of this specimen's treatment or condition label: allogeneic hematopoietic cell transplantation with graft depleted of TCRalphabeta T cells and CD19 B cells. TCRalphabeta/CD19-depleted allogeneic hematopoietic cell grafts were given to the transplant recipients, all of whom were children.

General conclusions and limits of the study: The apparently early recovery of alphabetaT-cell counts about two months after transplant reportedly depended on only several hundred rapidly expanded clones that came from non-depleted graft cells. Over subsequent months, a decline in hyperexpanded clone frequencies was noted, and after one year, T-cell counts and TCRbeta diversity were mostly ascribed to newly produced T cells. In some patients, the high TCRbeta diversity seen at day 60 was put down to recipient T cells and intrathymic progenitors that had survived conditioning.

The germline V gene (reference sequence) sets CDR1 to DFQATT and CDR2 to SNEGSKA. Germline trimming amounts to 5 bases on V and 4 bases on J, with 8 as the count of junction bases outside the gene matches. Counted from cysteine to phenylalanine, this CDR3 has 15 amino acids. The retained sequence is limited to the CDR3, 45 bases, with the frame set at the first base. The sequence was collected from a girl under three years old who had a stem cell transplant for combined immunodeficiency, so the T cells may come from the graft donor. Sequencing used PBMCs, mostly from graft donor cells, obtained 180 days after TCRalphabeta/CD19-depleted stem cell transplant. The V and J segments used are TRBV20-1 and TRBJ2-1; 10 central nucleotides agree with TRBD2. The CDR3 region reads CSAPGGLARYNEQFF. The DNA reads as follows: TGCAGTGCTCCCGGGGGACTAGCGAGGTACAATGAGCAGTTCTTC.